What follows is one T cell receptor (beta chain) and its context. This sample was taken from a study of OX40 agonist ivuxolimab in advanced cancers. The CDR3 contains 14 residues. In germline, CDR1 is LNHDA, CDR2 SQIVND (reference sequence). The junction had 7 bases not matched to a gene; V was cut back by 6 bases and J by 7 bases. Clones were read by immunoSEQ multiplex PCR, and TCRdb kept only the in-frame ones, dropping some. Of approximately 66,000 clones detected, approximately 88% appear once; the ten largest clones hold around 0.56%. Sequenced here: CD4+ or CD8+ T cells sorted from blood, sampled in a trial of the OX40 agonist ivuxolimab. The receptor's source is an adult with an advanced solid tumor such as melanoma, head and neck, liver or kidney cancer. The rearrangement joins TRBV19 to TRBJ2-7; 12 bases line up with TRBD1. The CDR3 region is CASRVGQGAGEQYF. In DNA form, the CDR3 reads TGTGCCAGTAGAGTGGGACAGGGGGCAGGGGAGCAGTACTTC.